Listed below are T cell receptor beta chains from one sample, sequenced in a study of T and B cells in COVID-19 patients. MiXCR was run by TCRdb on the multiplex PCR reads, yielding one entry per CDR3 protein. In the table there are 13,000 to 15,000 distinct CDR3 sequences, 29% of which are singletons. Sample: blood. These receptors all stem from a human donor who had recovered from COVID-19. The CDR3 runs from the conserved cysteine through the conserved F or W. Each record gives: clone size, V gene, J gene, D gene, CDR3 protein, CDR3 DNA. A D gene is named only where the DNA matches it firmly. Clone size is shown for a subset of rows, as once, few, many or a class of expanded clone.

abundance: -
v_gene: TRBV6-2/TRBV6-3
j_gene: TRBJ1-5
d_gene: TRBD1
CDR3aa: CASSPIGQAYQPQHF
CDR3nt: TGTGCCAGCAGCCCCATAGGACAGGCCTATCAGCCCCAGCATTTT

abundance: -
v_gene: TRBV7-2
j_gene: TRBJ2-7
d_gene: -
CDR3aa: CASSLASGSYEQYF
CDR3nt: TGTGCCAGCAGCTTAGCATCGGGCTCCTACGAGCAGTACTTC

abundance: few
v_gene: TRBV30
j_gene: TRBJ1-4
d_gene: -
CDR3aa: CAWRDSPVGEKLFF
CDR3nt: TGTGCCTGGAGGGACAGTCCGGTGGGGGAAAAACTGTTTTTT

abundance: few
v_gene: TRBV6-6
j_gene: TRBJ2-6
d_gene: TRBD1
CDR3aa: CASSSESRGHGANVLTF
CDR3nt: TGTGCCAGCAGCTCAGAATCAAGGGGGCACGGGGCCAACGTCCTGACTTTC

abundance: medium-sized
v_gene: TRBV29-1
j_gene: TRBJ2-5
d_gene: TRBD1
CDR3aa: CSATGTGKETQYF
CDR3nt: TGCAGCGCAACCGGGACAGGGAAAGAGACCCAGTACTTC

abundance: medium-sized
v_gene: TRBV19
j_gene: TRBJ2-2
d_gene: -
CDR3aa: CASSIDLAGELFF
CDR3nt: TGTGCCAGTAGTATAGACCTGGCCGGGGAGCTGTTTTTT

abundance: medium-sized
v_gene: TRBV6-5
j_gene: TRBJ2-1
d_gene: -
CDR3aa: CASSNHNNEQFF
CDR3nt: TGTGCCAGCAGCAATCACAACAATGAGCAGTTCTTC

abundance: medium-sized
v_gene: TRBV19
j_gene: TRBJ2-6
d_gene: -
CDR3aa: CASNPTARSGANVLTF
CDR3nt: TGTGCCAGTAACCCGACAGCCCGCTCTGGGGCCAACGTCCTGACTTTC

abundance: -
v_gene: TRBV7-2
j_gene: TRBJ1-3
d_gene: -
CDR3aa: CASSRTASGNTIYF
CDR3nt: TGTGCCAGCAGCAGGACGGCGTCTGGAAACACCATATATTTT

abundance: few
v_gene: TRBV27
j_gene: TRBJ2-2
d_gene: -
CDR3aa: CASSPLQGISTGELFF
CDR3nt: TGTGCCAGCAGTCCCCTCCAGGGGATAAGCACCGGGGAGCTGTTTTTT

abundance: -
v_gene: TRBV4-3
j_gene: TRBJ2-2
d_gene: -
CDR3aa: CASSQDGNRVTGELFF
CDR3nt: TGCGCCAGCAGCCAAGATGGGAACAGGGTCACCGGGGAGCTGTTTTTT

abundance: medium-sized
v_gene: TRBV29-1
j_gene: TRBJ1-1
d_gene: -
CDR3aa: CSVVIGKQVLKTEAFF
CDR3nt: TGCAGCGTTGTCATCGGAAAGCAAGTACTGAAGACTGAAGCTTTCTTT

abundance: -
v_gene: TRBV18
j_gene: TRBJ1-2
d_gene: -
CDR3aa: CASSPLDSEGYTF
CDR3nt: TGTGCCAGCTCGCCCTTGGACAGTGAGGGCTACACCTTC

abundance: -
v_gene: TRBV5-5
j_gene: TRBJ1-1
d_gene: -
CDR3aa: CASSGTGTLWGAFF
CDR3nt: TGTGCCAGCAGCGGTACCGGGACCCTCTGGGGAGCTTTCTTT

abundance: many
v_gene: TRBV6-1
j_gene: TRBJ2-2
d_gene: -
CDR3aa: CASSEALISLTGELFF
CDR3nt: TGTGCCAGCAGTGAAGCGCTGATATCCCTCACCGGGGAGCTGTTTTTT

abundance: medium-sized
v_gene: TRBV29-1
j_gene: TRBJ2-1
d_gene: -
CDR3aa: CSVRDSASYNEQFF
CDR3nt: TGCAGCGTGAGGGACTCCGCGTCCTACAATGAGCAGTTCTTC